The 18 T cell receptor beta chains below were found in one sample sequenced in a study of control samples from healthy donors and cancer patients. Sequencing was performed with immunoSEQ multiplex PCR; in TCRdb, only in-frame clones are kept and a portion is missing. The sample contains about 96,000 clones, 80% to 95% of which appear only once. Sequencing was carried out using blood. These receptors all stem from a man between 18 and 35 years old in good health.

The chain is built from TRBV4-3 and TRBJ2-4, with a possible D match to TRBD1 (6 bases). Trimming took off 1 base at V and 6 bases at J, with 10 bases between the two ends. The CDR3 length is 14 residues. CDR1 LGHNA and CDR2 YSLEER come from the germline V gene. CDR3 protein: CASSQAQGLNIQYF. CDR3 DNA: TGCGCCAGCAGCCAAGCCCAGGGGTTAAACATTCAGTACTTC.

CDR3 nucleotide sequence: TGTGCCACCAGAAGAACAGGGGTCACTGAAGCTTTCTTT. The encoded protein is CATRRTGVTEAFF. J is TRBJ1-1 and V is TRBV15; 7 bases line up with TRBD1. The CDR3 is 13 amino acids. V shed 6 bases and J 4 bases; nucleotides not matched to a gene: 5. The germline gives CDR1 LNHNV, CDR2 YYDKDF (reference sequence).

V usage is TRBV25-1 and J usage is TRBJ1-6; TRBD1 might be the D (6 bases). The V end lost 8 bases, the J end lost 7 bases, and 12 bases lay between the germline ends. The CDR3 is 13 residues long. Germline V gene sequence: CDR1 MGHDK, CDR2 SYGVNS. The CDR3 protein is CASGHTGNSPLHF. For the CDR3, the DNA is TGTGCCAGCGGACACACAGGGAATTCACCCCTCCACTTT.

V usage is TRBV3-1 (or the pseudogene TRBV3-2) and J usage is TRBJ2-1, with 8 bases fitting TRBD2. CDR1 and CDR2 from the germline V gene are LGHDT and YNNKEL (reference sequence). The CDR3 is made up of 19 amino acids. The V and J ends lost 1 base and 0 bases, in that order; junction bases with no gene match: 11. CDR3 in DNA: TGTGCCAGCAGCCAAGGTAGCCTAGCGGGTGGGAGCTCCTACAATGAGCAGTTCTTC. It translates to CASSQGSLAGGSSYNEQFF.

The chain links TRBV4-3 to TRBJ1-1, with D unclear. Germline V gives CDR1 LGHNA, CDR2 YSLEER. The CDR3 has 14 amino acids. Trimming cost V 6 bases and J 1 base, with 12 bases left between them. CDR3 region: CASRPTSENTEAFF. CDR3 coding DNA: TGCGCCAGCAGACCAACGTCAGAGAACACTGAAGCTTTCTTT.

The rearrangement joins TRBV7-6 to TRBJ1-1; no clear D. The CDR3 covers 11 residues. Trimming left V 2 bases short and J 7 bases short, with 5 bases between. Germline CDR1 and CDR2: SGHVS and FNYEAQ. CDR3 loop: CASSLTHEAFF. CDR3 in DNA: TGTGCCAGCAGCTTAACGCATGAAGCTTTCTTT.

This clone came up once. This chain links TRBV5-1 with TRBJ1-1; D remains unclear. The CDR3 extends over 15 amino acids. The V gene's germline CDR1 is SGHRS and CDR2 YFSETQ. The ends were cut back, 0 bases at V and 1 base at J, with 10 bases in the middle. The CDR3 is CASSLAGKGNTEAFF. The CDR3, as DNA: TGCGCCAGCAGCTTGGCCGGCAAGGGGAACACTGAAGCTTTCTTT.

The gene calls are TRBV25-1 and TRBJ2-5; 9 bases fit TRBD1. Trimming took 7 bases from V and 5 from J; bases not matched to a gene: 8. The CDR3 has 14 amino acids. Germline-derived CDR1 and CDR2 are MGHDK and SYGVNS. CDR3 nucleotide sequence: TGTGCCAGCACCTACAGGGGGCTTCGTGAGACCCAGTACTTC. Its protein is CASTYRGLRETQYF. Drawing the rest from reference TRBV25-1 and TRBJ2-5, the complete variable domain is EADIYQTPRYLVIGTGKKITLECSQTMGHDKMYWYQQDPGMELHLIHYSYGVNSTEKGDLSSESTVSRIRTEHFPLTLESARPSHTSQYLCASTYRGLRETQYFGPGTRLLVL.

This clone was detected only once. The V call is TRBV7-2, the J call TRBJ2-1; perhaps TRBD1 as D (6 bases). The CDR3 is made up of 14 amino acids. Germline V gene data show CDR1 as SGHTA and CDR2 as FQGNSA. The V end lost 3 bases, the J end lost 15 bases, and 21 bases lay between the germline ends. The CDR3 DNA sequence: TGTGCCAGCAGCTTCACAAACAGGGACCTCAGGGGGTTCTTC. As protein: CASSFTNRDLRGFF.

The rearrangement joins TRBV7-3 to TRBJ1-2; the match to TRBD1 covers 9 bases. The ends lost 5 bases at V and 6 bases at J; junction bases unmatched: 7. CDR3 length equals 14 residues. Germline CDR1 and CDR2: SGHTA and FQGTGA. CDR3 loop: CASSRTGGDNGYTF. In nucleotides, the CDR3 is TGTGCCAGCAGCCGAACAGGGGGCGATAATGGCTACACCTTC.

The rearrangement uses TRBV14 and TRBJ2-1; 8 nucleotides line up with TRBD2. Germline lookup yields CDR1 SGHDN and CDR2 FVKESK. The CDR3 length is 20 residues. Unmatched junction bases numbered 22, after V lost 6 bases and J lost 3 bases. CDR3 in DNA: TGTGCCAGCAGGAGTGGGGTAGCAAAGCGGGGGCTTCGTGGCTACAATGAGCAGTTCTTC. Translated, it gives CASRSGVAKRGLRGYNEQFF.

This rearrangement joins TRBV12-5 to TRBJ1-1, with D perhaps TRBD1 (5 bases). V was pared by 1 base and J by 0 bases, with 21 bases between. Germline CDR1 is LGHNT and CDR2 is FRNRAP. CDR3 size: 19 residues. The CDR3 nucleotides are TGTGCTAGTGGTTTGGCCCCGACAGAAGAAAAACTTATGAACACTGAAGCTTTCTTT. This gives the protein CASGLAPTEEKLMNTEAFF.

The J gene is TRBJ1-1, the V gene TRBV28; 7 bases are shared with TRBD1. Germline V gene sequence: CDR1 MDHEN, CDR2 SYDVKM. This CDR3 has 19 amino acids. The V and J ends lost 5 bases and 1 base, in that order; junction bases with no gene match: 19. The chain's CDR3 is CASSHDRLIWTGSNTEAFF. The CDR3 nucleotides read TGTGCCAGCAGTCACGACCGGCTAATTTGGACAGGCTCGAACACTGAAGCTTTCTTT.

In its sample, this clone was seen once. The chain couples TRBV14 to TRBJ1-1, with D tentatively TRBD1 (5 bases). CDR1 and CDR2 (germline): SGHDN, FVKESK. The CDR3 length is 15 residues. The V end was cut by 4 bases, the J end by 0 bases, with 12 bases between. The CDR3 DNA follows: TGTGCCAGCAGCCTTTGGGGCCGCATGAACACTGAAGCTTTCTTT. It codes for CASSLWGRMNTEAFF.

This clone was detected once. The chain combines TRBV6-5 with TRBJ1-1; D is possibly TRBD1 (6 bases). Trimming took off 9 bases at V and 4 bases at J, with 12 bases between the two ends. In germline, CDR1 is MNHEY, CDR2 SVGAGI. The CDR3 is made up of 12 amino acids. The CDR3 DNA reads as TGTGCCAGTACAGGGAGGAGCACTGAAGCTTTCTTT. Its protein product is CASTGRSTEAFF.

The chain links TRBV9 to TRBJ2-1; the match to TRBD2 covers 9 bases. Germline values: CDR1 SGDLS, CDR2 YYNGEE. With V trimmed by 4 bases and J by 5 bases, 16 bases remained unmatched. The CDR3 consists of 18 residues. DNA for the CDR3: TGTGCCAGCAGCTCAACCATTCTAGCGGGAAGAGCTAACAATGAGCAGTTCTTC. Amino acids: CASSSTILAGRANNEQFF.

The chain is built from TRBV4-1 and TRBJ1-6; D perhaps matches TRBD1 (6 bases). V was pared by 3 bases and J by 4 bases, with 13 bases between. The CDR3 has 16 amino acids. CDR1 is MGHRA and CDR2 is YSYEKL in the germline V gene. Here the CDR3 reads CASSQEQGLYNSPLHF. The CDR3 DNA reads TGCGCCAGCAGCCAGGAACAGGGATTGTATAATTCACCCCTCCACTTT.

The genes are TRBV19 and TRBJ1-4; TRBD1 is a possible D gene (5 bases). The CDR3 consists of 13 residues. V lost 7 bases, J lost 8 bases, and 14 bases lay in between. Germline V gene lookup returns CDR1 LNHDA and CDR2 SQIVND (reference sequence). The CDR3 loop is CASNQAGYEKLFF. The CDR3 DNA follows: TGTGCCAGTAATCAGGCAGGGTACGAAAAACTGTTTTTT.